The next 17 T cell receptor beta chains were all read from a single sample in a study of blood T cell repertoires in COVID-19. Clones were read by immunoSEQ multiplex PCR, and TCRdb kept only the in-frame ones, dropping some. The sample has about 310,000 clones, approximately 89% seen once; the top ten hold approximately 8%. The sequenced sample was peripheral blood. Every receptor here comes from a woman between 50 and 59 years old who had recovered from COVID-19.

The chain combines TRBV7-2 with TRBJ1-2, with D possibly TRBD1 on 5 matching bases. V was pared by 5 bases and J by 5 bases, with 18 bases between. The CDR3 runs to 15 residues. The germline V gene has CDR1 SGHTA and CDR2 FQGNSA. This CDR3 is CASSPWGEGSYGYTF. CDR3 nucleotides: TGTGCCAGCAGCCCATGGGGGGAGGGCTCTTATGGCTACACCTTC.

The rearrangement uses TRBV7-9 and TRBJ1-1; 8 positions match TRBD1. Germline trimming cut 5 bases from V and 11 bases from J; bases unmatched to any gene: 10. Looked up from germline, CDR1 is SEHNR and CDR2 is FQNEAQ (reference sequence). The CDR3 sequence is 13 residues long. The CDR3 DNA follows: TGTGCCAGCAGCACGGGACAGGCTGAGGCGGCTTTCTTT. This encodes CASSTGQAEAAFF.

This sequence joins TRBV25-1 and TRBJ1-5; the D gene is possibly TRBD1 (5 bases). Germline CDR1 reads MGHDK; CDR2 reads SYGVNS. Deletions cut 2 bases from V and 4 bases from J, with 12 bases between. The CDR3 is made up of 15 amino acids. CDR3 sequence reads: CASSEQGRGNQPQHF. The CDR3 nucleotides read TGTGCCAGCAGTGAACAAGGACGGGGGAATCAGCCCCAGCATTTT.

The chain combines TRBV7-8 with TRBJ2-1; D remains unclear. Germline V gene sequence: CDR1 SGHVS, CDR2 FQNEAQ. The CDR3 consists of 13 residues. Trimming took off 5 bases at V and 4 bases at J, with 9 bases between the two ends. The CDR3 nucleotides read TGTGCCAGCAGCATTTCCTTGTACAATGAGCAGTTCTTC. Its translation: CASSISLYNEQFF.

This clone appeared once. The V gene is TRBV15, the J gene TRBJ2-7; 8 bases align to TRBD2. The germline V gene encodes CDR1 LNHNV and CDR2 YYDKDF (reference sequence). The CDR3 covers 15 residues. Trimming at V came to 0 bases and at J to 3 bases, leaving 4 bases not matched to a gene. The CDR3 loop reads CATSRDPSGYYEQYF. CDR3 nucleotide sequence: TGTGCCACCAGCAGAGATCCTAGCGGGTACTACGAGCAGTACTTC.

The V and J genes are TRBV11-3 and TRBJ2-1, with 7 bases lining up with TRBD2. The CDR3 is 14 amino acids. The V segment lost 1 base and the J segment 9 bases; nucleotides outside the gene matches: 6. Per the germline V gene, CDR1 is SGHNT and CDR2 is YENEEA. CDR3 in DNA: TGTGCCAGCAGCTTAGGGGAGCCGGGGGGTGAGCAGTTCTTC. This translates into CASSLGEPGGEQFF.

The rearrangement uses TRBV6-5 and TRBJ2-3; D may be TRBD2 (5 bases). The germline gives CDR1 MNHEY, CDR2 SVGAGI. Trimming took off 1 base at V and 2 bases at J, with 7 bases between the two ends. The CDR3 extends over 14 amino acids. CDR3 loop: CASSYYGITDTQYF. DNA for the CDR3: TGTGCCAGCAGTTACTACGGGATCACAGATACGCAGTATTTT.

The J gene is TRBJ2-7, the V gene TRBV21-1; the D segment call TRBD1 is taken from the table without a DNA check. TRBV21-1 is recorded as a pseudogene. This CDR3 has 14 amino acids. The CDR3 region has the DNA TGTGCCAGCAGAATTCGATGGCAGGGGTACGAGCAGTACTTC. It encodes CASRIRWQGYEQYF.

V usage is TRBV30 and J usage is TRBJ1-4; D is undetermined. V lost 5 bases and J lost 5, with 15 bases in between. Germline V gives CDR1 GTSNPN, CDR2 SVGIG (reference sequence). The CDR3 totals 14 residues. The CDR3, as DNA: TGTGCCTGGGCTACGGCGAGCGGGAATGAAAAACTGTTTTTT. Translated, it gives CAWATASGNEKLFF.

This rearrangement joins TRBV9 to TRBJ2-7, with 8 bases lining up with TRBD2. CDR1 and CDR2 from the germline V gene are SGDLS and YYNGEE. The CDR3 is 16 residues long. V shed 4 bases, J shed 2 bases, and the junction held 11 bases outside the gene matches. CDR3 protein: CASSPRGREATYEQYF. As DNA, the CDR3 is TGTGCCAGCAGCCCCCGCGGGCGGGAGGCCACCTACGAGCAGTACTTC.

The V gene is TRBV5-1, the J gene TRBJ2-7; D is possibly TRBD2 (5 bases). Germline V CDR1 and CDR2: SGHRS, YFSETQ. Trimming cost V 5 bases and J 1 base, with 16 bases left between them. This CDR3 contains 15 residues. The CDR3 region has the DNA TGCGCCAGCAGAACCGGACTGGGCAGGTCCTACGAGCAGTACTTC. Amino acids: CASRTGLGRSYEQYF.

The V gene is TRBV7-2, the J gene TRBJ2-1, with 8 bases that match TRBD2. Germline V gene lookup returns CDR1 SGHTA and CDR2 FQGNSA. The CDR3 is 15 residues long. The ends lost 4 bases at V and 2 bases at J; junction bases unmatched: 4. The CDR3, as DNA: TGTGCCAGCAGCTCCCGGGGGGGCGCCTACAATGAGCAGTTCTTC. Translation gives CASSSRGGAYNEQFF.

The genes are TRBV2 and TRBJ2-7; 7 bases match TRBD2. V trimming: 7 bases; J trimming: 4 bases; junction bases outside the gene matches: 7. The CDR3 is 13 amino acids. CDR1 is SNHLY and CDR2 is FYNNEI in the germline V gene. CDR3 bases: TGTGCCAGCAAGGGCGGGGGAGAGTACGAGCAGTACTTC. It specifies CASKGGGEYEQYF.

This clone was counted once. The chain has TRBV7-2 and TRBJ2-7, with 8 bases that match TRBD1. The CDR3 covers 15 residues. V gave up 5 bases and J gave up 6 bases; unmatched junction bases: 12. Germline CDR1 reads SGHTA; CDR2 reads FQGNSA. The CDR3: CASSPQGVFGGEQYF. CDR3 coding DNA: TGTGCCAGCAGCCCACAGGGGGTTTTTGGTGGCGAGCAGTACTTC.

The DNA of the CDR3 is TGTGCCATCACGGCGCGGGAGGACCGGAACAATGAGCAGTTCTTC. Translated: CAITAREDRNNEQFF. This rearrangement joins TRBV10-3 to TRBJ2-1; 8 bases are shared with TRBD2. The CDR3 covers 15 residues. J gave up 5 bases and V 7 bases, and 10 bases lay outside the gene matches. Germline V gene data show CDR1 as ENHRY and CDR2 as SYGVKD.

The CDR3, as DNA: TGTGCCAGCAGCTTGTCAGTACACTCCTACGAGCAGTACTTC. Its translation: CASSLSVHSYEQYF. The V gene is TRBV5-5, the J gene TRBJ2-7; no clear D gene. CDR1 and CDR2 (germline): SGHKS, YYEKEE (reference sequence). CDR3 length equals 14 residues. Between the trimmed V and J ends, which lost 1 base and 0 bases, there was a span of 8 bases. Variable domain in full (rest from reference TRBV5-5 and TRBJ2-7): DAGVTQSPTHLIKTRGQQVTLRCSPISGHKSVSWYQQVLGQGPQFIFQYYEKEERGRGNFPDRFSARQFPNYSSELNVNALLLGDSALYLCASSLSVHSYEQYFGPGTRLTVT.

This chain joins TRBV27 and TRBJ1-1; tentatively, D is TRBD1 (5 bases). The CDR3 totals 12 residues. Per germline, CDR1 MNHEY and CDR2 SMNVEV (reference sequence). V dropped 5 bases and J dropped 10 bases, with 14 bases sitting between them. CDR3 nucleotides: TGTGCCAGCAGTCCACTGGGGGGGAGAGCTTTCTTT. Translated, it gives CASSPLGGRAFF.